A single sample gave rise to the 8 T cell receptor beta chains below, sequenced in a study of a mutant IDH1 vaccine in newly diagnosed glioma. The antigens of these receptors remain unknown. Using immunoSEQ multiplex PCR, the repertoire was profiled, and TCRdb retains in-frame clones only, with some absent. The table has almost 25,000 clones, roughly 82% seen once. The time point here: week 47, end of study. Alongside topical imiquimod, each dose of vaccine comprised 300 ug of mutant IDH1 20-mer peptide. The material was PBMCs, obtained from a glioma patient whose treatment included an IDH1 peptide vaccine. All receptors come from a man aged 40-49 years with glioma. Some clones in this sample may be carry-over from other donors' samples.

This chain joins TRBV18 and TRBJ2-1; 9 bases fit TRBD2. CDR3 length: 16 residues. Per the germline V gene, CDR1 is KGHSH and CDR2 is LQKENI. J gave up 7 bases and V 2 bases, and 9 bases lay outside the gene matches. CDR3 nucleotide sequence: TGTGCCAGCTCACCAACTAGCGGGCGGGTTGAGAATGAGCAGTTCTTC. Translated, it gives CASSPTSGRVENEQFF.

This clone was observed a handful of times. The CDR3 sequence is CSARDTSNEKLFF. In nucleotides, the CDR3 is TGCAGCGCCCGGGACACGAGTAATGAAAAACTGTTTTTT. V usage is TRBV29-1 and J usage is TRBJ1-4, with TRBD1 as a possible D gene (6 bases). V gave up 7 bases and J gave up 4 bases, with 13 bases separating them. This CDR3 comprises 13 residues. Germline CDR1 is SQVTM and CDR2 is ANQGSEA.

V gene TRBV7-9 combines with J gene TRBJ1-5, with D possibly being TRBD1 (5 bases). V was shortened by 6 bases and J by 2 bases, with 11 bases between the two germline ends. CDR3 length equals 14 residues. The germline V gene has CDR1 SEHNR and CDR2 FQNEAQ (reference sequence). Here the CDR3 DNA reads TGTGCCAGCAGGGGGTTGGGGGGCAATCAGCCCCAGCATTTT. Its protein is CASRGLGGNQPQHF.

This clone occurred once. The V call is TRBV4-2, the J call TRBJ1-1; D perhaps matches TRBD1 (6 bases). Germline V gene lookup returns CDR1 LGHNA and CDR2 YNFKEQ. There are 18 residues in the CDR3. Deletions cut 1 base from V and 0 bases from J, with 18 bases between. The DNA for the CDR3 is TGTGCCAGCAGCCAAGGGGGAAGTAGGGGGTACATGAACACTGAAGCTTTCTTT. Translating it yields CASSQGGSRGYMNTEAFF.

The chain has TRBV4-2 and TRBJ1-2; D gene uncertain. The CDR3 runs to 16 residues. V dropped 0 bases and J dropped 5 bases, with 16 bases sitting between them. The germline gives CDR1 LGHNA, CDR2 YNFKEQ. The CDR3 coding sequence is TGTGCCAGCAGCCAAGAGTTCAGCTCCCGAAAGTATGGCTACACCTTC. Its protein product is CASSQEFSSRKYGYTF.

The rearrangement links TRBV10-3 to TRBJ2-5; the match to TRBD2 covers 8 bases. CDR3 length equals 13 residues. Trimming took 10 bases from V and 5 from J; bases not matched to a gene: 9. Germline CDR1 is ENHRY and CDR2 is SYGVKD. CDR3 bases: TGTGCCACCAAGGAGCGGGAGAGGGAGACCCAGTACTTC. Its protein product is CATKERERETQYF.

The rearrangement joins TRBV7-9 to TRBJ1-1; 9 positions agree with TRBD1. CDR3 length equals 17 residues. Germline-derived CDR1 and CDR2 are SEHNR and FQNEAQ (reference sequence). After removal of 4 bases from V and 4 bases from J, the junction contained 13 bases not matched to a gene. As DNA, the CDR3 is TGTGCCAGCAGCTCTAGAACAGGGGGCTTAACTGGCACTGAAGCTTTCTTT. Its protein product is CASSSRTGGLTGTEAFF.

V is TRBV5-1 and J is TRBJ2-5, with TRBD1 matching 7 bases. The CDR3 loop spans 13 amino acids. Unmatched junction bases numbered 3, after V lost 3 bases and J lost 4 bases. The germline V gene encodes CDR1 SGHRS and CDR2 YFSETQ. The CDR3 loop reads CASSWDSTETQYF. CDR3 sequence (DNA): TGCGCCAGCAGCTGGGACAGTACAGAGACCCAGTACTTC.